Presented here are 10 T cell receptor beta chains from one specimen sequenced in a study of spatial heterogeneity in lung cancer. Their target antigens are unknown. Study findings and constraints: Tumors with more nonsynonymous mutations had more expanded intratumoral alpha and beta TCRs.

Time point in this sample: sample taken at primary tumor resection. Using its own MiXCR run on the 5' RACE reads, TCRdb lists one record per CDR3 protein. The profile shows some 16,000 distinct CDR3 sequences, approximately 7% of them singletons. Sequenced material: lung tumor tissue, taken at surgery. Receptors originate from a female donor with early-stage non-small cell lung cancer.

Sample share makes this clonotype medium-sized (0.01 to 0.1%). The V and J genes are TRBV3-1 and TRBJ1-6; D is possibly TRBD1 (5 bases). V was shortened by 1 base and J by 8 bases, with 9 bases between the two germline ends. The CDR3 covers 14 residues. Looked up from germline, CDR1 is LGHDT and CDR2 is YNNKEL (reference sequence). The CDR3 region has the DNA TGTGCCAGCAGCCAAGTAACAGGCTATTCACCCCTCCACTTT. Translation: CASSQVTGYSPLHF. Variable domain in full (rest from reference TRBV3-1 and TRBJ1-6): DTAVSQTPKYLVTQMGNDKSIKCEQNLGHDTMYWYKQDSKKFLKIMFSYNNKELIINETVPNRFSPKSPDKAHLNLHINSLELGDSAVYFCASSQVTGYSPLHFGNGTRLTVT.

By proportion, this clonotype is medium-sized. The genes are TRBV12-3 or TRBV12-4 and TRBJ1-1; a weak D match, TRBD1 (5 bases). This CDR3 comprises 13 residues. The ends were cut back, 6 bases at V and 11 bases at J, with 19 bases in the middle. This CDR3 reads CASSQLEGMEAFF. The CDR3, as DNA: TGTGCCAGCAGCCAATTGGAGGGGATGGAGGCTTTCTTT.

In its sample, this clonotype was seen many times. The rearrangement links TRBV29-1 to TRBJ2-2; maybe TRBD2 (5 bases). From germline, CDR1 is SQVTM and CDR2 ANQGSEA. The V gene lost 3 bases and the J gene lost 7 bases, with 12 bases spanning the gap. The length of the CDR3 is 13 residues. The CDR3 DNA is TGCAGCGTTGATATGGATCGGGACGGGGAGCTGTTTTTT. Translating gives CSVDMDRDGELFF.

In its sample, this clonotype was seen many times. The chain employs TRBV19 and TRBJ1-5; no firm D call. Germline values: CDR1 LNHDA, CDR2 SQIVND (reference sequence). The CDR3 is 12 residues long. V was clipped by 5 bases and J by 1 base, with 3 bases between them. CDR3 bases: TGTGCCAGTAGTTTCAGCAATCAGCCCCAGCATTTT. Its protein product is CASSFSNQPQHF.

The chain combines TRBV4-3 with TRBJ1-3, with D tentatively TRBD1 (6 bases). With 1 base removed from V and 2 bases from J, the gap between germline ends came to 12 bases. The CDR3 is made up of 16 amino acids. Germline assignment: CDR1 LGHNA and CDR2 YSLEER. This CDR3 reads CASSQGLTGTGNTIYF. Here the CDR3 DNA reads TGCGCCAGCAGCCAAGGGCTGACAGGAACTGGAAACACCATATATTTT.

This clonotype was detected many times. The chain has TRBV10-3 and TRBJ2-7; 9 bases align to TRBD2. The CDR3 loop spans 13 amino acids. The junction had 5 bases not matched to a gene; V was cut back by 5 bases and J by 6 bases. Looked up from germline, CDR1 is ENHRY and CDR2 is SYGVKD. The CDR3 sequence is CAISLAGSGEQYF. The CDR3 DNA reads TGTGCCATCAGTCTAGCGGGATCGGGCGAGCAGTACTTC.

This clonotype was counted at least ten times. This chain uses TRBV10-3 with TRBJ2-3; 9 nucleotides agree with TRBD2. This CDR3 is built from 16 residues. CDR1 is ENHRY and CDR2 is SYGVKD in the germline V gene. With 2 bases clipped from V and 5 bases from J, the junction kept 8 bases outside the gene matches. The CDR3 region has the DNA TGTGCCATCAGTGAGAATCCGGCGGGGGGGCGAGATACGCAGTATTTT. This translates into CAISENPAGGRDTQYF.

There are a few counts of this clonotype. This rearrangement joins TRBV10-2 to TRBJ1-1; possible D gene TRBD1, 5 bases. V was trimmed by 8 bases and J by 1 base, leaving 35 bases between them. CDR3 length: 21 amino acids. Germline CDR1 is WSHSY and CDR2 is SAAADI. The CDR3 here is CASSANRGENTGYAANTEAFF. DNA of the CDR3: TGCGCCAGCTCAGCGAACCGGGGCGAGAACACGGGTTACGCTGCGAACACTGAAGCTTTCTTT.

This clonotype is deemed medium-sized. V is TRBV11-2 and J is TRBJ2-7; D is undetermined. Per the germline V gene, CDR1 is SGHAT and CDR2 is FQNNGV. The CDR3 is made up of 14 amino acids. Trimming cost V 6 bases and J 2 bases, with 14 bases left between them. Here the CDR3 reads CASSKMSGPYEQYF. CDR3 nucleotides: TGTGCCAGCAGTAAAATGTCCGGACCCTACGAGCAGTACTTC. The full variable domain, its missing parts supplied by reference TRBV11-2 and TRBJ2-7, is EAGVAQSPRYKIIEKRQSVAFWCNPISGHATLYWYQQILGQGPKLLIQFQNNGVVDDSQLPKDRFSAERLKGVDSTLKIQPAKLEDSAVYLCASSKMSGPYEQYFGPGTRLTVT.

This clonotype was counted at least ten times. V gene TRBV20-1 combines with J gene TRBJ2-2; D is ambiguous. The CDR3 length is 13 residues. Trimming took off 5 bases at V and 2 bases at J, with 9 bases between the two ends. Germline CDR1 DFQATT, CDR2 SNEGSKA (reference sequence). CDR3 sequence reads: CSALNLNTGELFF. The DNA for the CDR3 is TGCAGTGCTCTCAACCTAAACACCGGGGAGCTGTTTTTT.